Included here is one TCR beta chain sequence, with context. At one end the junction does not follow the germline gene, possibly because of a read error. This sample was taken from a study of T cell repertoires in cytomegalovirus infection. TCRdb reanalysed the reads using MiXCR and keeps one entry per CDR3 protein. The profile shows more than 650,000 distinct CDR3 sequences, 35% to 40% of them singletons. The V gene's germline CDR1 is DFQATT and CDR2 SNEGSKA (reference sequence). CDR3 length: 17 amino acids. The receptor's source is a human donor in good health (CMV status not recorded). Some clones in this sample may be carry-over from other donors' samples. Sequenced: PBMCs. This sequence joins TRBV20-1 and TRBJ2-1, with D perhaps matching TRBD1 (6 bases). CDR3 residues: CSSRDQTGARSYNEQFF. CDR3 coding DNA: TGCAGTTCTAGAGACCAGACAGGCGCTCGCTCCTACAATGAGCAGTTCTTC.